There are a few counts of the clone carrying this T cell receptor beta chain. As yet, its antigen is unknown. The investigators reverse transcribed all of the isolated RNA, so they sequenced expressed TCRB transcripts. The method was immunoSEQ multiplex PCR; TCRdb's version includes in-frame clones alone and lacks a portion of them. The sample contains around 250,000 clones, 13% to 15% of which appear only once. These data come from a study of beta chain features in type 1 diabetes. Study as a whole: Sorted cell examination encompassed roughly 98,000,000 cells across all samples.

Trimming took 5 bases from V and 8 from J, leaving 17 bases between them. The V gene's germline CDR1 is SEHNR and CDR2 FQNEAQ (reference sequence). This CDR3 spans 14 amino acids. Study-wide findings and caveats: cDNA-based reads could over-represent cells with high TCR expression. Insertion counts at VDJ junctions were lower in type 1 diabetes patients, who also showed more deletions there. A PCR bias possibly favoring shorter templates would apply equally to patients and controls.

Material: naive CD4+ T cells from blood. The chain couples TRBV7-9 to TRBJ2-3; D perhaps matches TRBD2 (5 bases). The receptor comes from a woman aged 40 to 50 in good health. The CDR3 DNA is TGTGCCAGCAGCCGAGGACCTGATGAGGGTACGCAGTATTTT. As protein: CASSRGPDEGTQYF.